This TCR beta chain was sequenced in a study of shared clonotypes between healthy human individuals. Study conclusions and caveats: Naive subsets, compared against memory subsets, generally had larger estimated richness values.

A word on this clone: The antigen remains unidentified.

Template for every sorted-subset replicate PCR totaled around 200 ng DNA, roughly 30,000 T cell genomes. TCRdb's copy holds only in-frame clones and misses some; the assay was immunoSEQ multiplex PCR. The sample records approximately 740,000 clones, around 72% being singletons. V dropped 6 bases and J dropped 5; count of bases not matched to a gene: 12. Germline assignment: CDR1 SEHNR and CDR2 FQNEAQ (reference sequence). The CDR3 covers 16 residues. The sample was memory CD4+ T cells sorted from blood. The subset is: CD45RA-negative fraction. This clonotype was sampled from a woman in her 30s in good health. This rearrangement joins TRBV7-9 to TRBJ2-3; TRBD2 agrees at 9 bases. This CDR3 reads CASSFTFSGSLDTQYF. CDR3 sequence (DNA): TGTGCCAGCAGTTTCACCTTTAGCGGGAGTCTAGATACGCAGTATTTT.